These T cell receptor beta chains were read from a single sample in a study of Graves' ophthalmopathy and Graves' hyperthyroidism. One entry per CDR3 protein, called by TCRdb with MiXCR from the multiplex PCR reads. The sample lists about 590,000 distinct CDR3 sequences; roughly 40% were seen once. The specimen was peripheral blood or thyroid tissue (not recorded which). These receptors originate from an adult man with Graves' hyperthyroidism. Each CDR3 is given without its conserved first and last residue. Fields, in order: V gene, D gene, clone size, CDR3 protein. The D gene is left open where the match is weak. Not all rows give a size; the values are once, few, many and, for expanded clones, a class.

>TRBV10-3|TRBD1|many
ASRTGAGTEAF
>TRBV7-2|.|many
ASSLRVAGTRYEQY
>TRBV27|.|few
ASSLSRGYTEAF
>TRBV20-1|.|.
SASLGNEQF
>TRBV5-1|.|.
ASSLDTPNTGELF
>TRBV2|TRBD1|medium-sized
ASSGQGANSPLH
>TRBV7-6|.|many
ASSPHPAVDEQY
>TRBV2|.|many
ASRPPTATNTGELF
>TRBV5-5|TRBD1|.
ASSRTGVQLETQY
>TRBV29-1|TRBD1|many
SVQPPQGAPGEAF
>TRBV7-9|.|.
ASSFFGLGRDNEKLF
>TRBV9|TRBD2|few
ASSVVGLVNTGELF
>TRBV5-5|.|.
ASSSDAGYSQETQY
>TRBV27|.|.
ASSPGATGVMGETQY
>TRBV2|.|medium-sized
ASSPRGNGANVLT
>TRBV7-7|.|many
ASSSLGGSQETQY
>TRBV29-1|TRBD1|many
SVSDRGVSYEQY
>TRBV29-1|TRBD1|few
SVAETGAEQY
>TRBV6-5|TRBD2|many
ASSATSGPYEQY
>TRBV6-6|.|many
ASLRAGEYEQY
>TRBV15|.|.
ATSRDLRTWNEKLF
>TRBV5-1|.|many
ASSLGAGIEDTEAF
>TRBV24-1|TRBD1|many
ATSSTGWGRTEAF
>TRBV30|.|.
AWRDEYSNQPQH
>TRBV7-9|TRBD1|many
ASSLDRREQY
>TRBV29-1|TRBD1|.
SDTGGGYT
>TRBV7-6|TRBD1|many
ASSTDPGTGEEQY
>TRBV6-1|.|many
ASSYVGDTEAF
>TRBV29-1|TRBD2|many
SVSLAGGPSYEQY
>TRBV20-1|.|many
SAKGRGRGQY
>TRBV19|.|.
ASRVQGKDTEAF
>TRBV20-1|.|.
SYKTVVATEAF
>TRBV10-3|TRBD2|.
AISERLAGSSYNEQF
>TRBV19|.|.
ASRREGIGQPQH
>TRBV12-3/TRBV12-4|.|few
ASSLQTTNEKLF
>TRBV29-1|TRBD2|.
SAKRGAGWVISSYEQY
>TRBV9|.|many
ASSVGNTGRYGYT
>TRBV5-8|TRBD2|.
ASSSGLAGAKETQY
>TRBV9|.|many
ASSAKDRVYPYEQY
>TRBV7-8|TRBD1|many
ASIRGGTGNTIY
>TRBV24-1|TRBD2|.
ATSDSDRPAGSDTQY
>TRBV15|.|many
ATSSLALGNSNQPQH
>TRBV29-1|.|.
SVADPSGANVLT
>TRBV10-2|TRBD1|.
ASLLRDRGDTEAF
>TRBV4-1|.|few
ASSQDNIGYT
>TRBV2|.|.
ASLVVGTVQPQH
>TRBV2|TRBD1|many
ASTLDRGPNEKLF
>TRBV7-9|.|.
ASSSLGAQGIYGYT
>TRBV29-1|.|.
SSLGVSGYT